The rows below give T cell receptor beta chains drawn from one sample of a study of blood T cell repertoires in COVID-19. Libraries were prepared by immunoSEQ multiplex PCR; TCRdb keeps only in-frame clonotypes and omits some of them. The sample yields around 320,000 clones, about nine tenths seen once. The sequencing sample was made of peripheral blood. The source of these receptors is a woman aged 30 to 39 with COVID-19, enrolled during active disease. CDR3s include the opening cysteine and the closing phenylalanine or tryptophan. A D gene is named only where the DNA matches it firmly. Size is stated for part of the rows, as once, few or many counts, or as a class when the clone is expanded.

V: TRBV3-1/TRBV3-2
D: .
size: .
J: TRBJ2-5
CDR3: CASRLNRWETQYF
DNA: TGTGCCAGCAGACTCAACCGGTGGGAGACCCAGTACTTC

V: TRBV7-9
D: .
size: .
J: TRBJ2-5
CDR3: CASSDSGVGETQYF
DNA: TGTGCCAGCAGCGATTCAGGGGTTGGGGAGACCCAGTACTTC

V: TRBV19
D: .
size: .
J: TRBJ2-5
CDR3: CASSMGGWETQYF
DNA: TGTGCCAGTAGTATGGGGGGTTGGGAGACCCAGTACTTC

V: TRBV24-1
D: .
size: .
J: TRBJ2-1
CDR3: CASGGRMGNEQFF
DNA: TGTGCCTCAGGGGGGAGAATGGGGAATGAGCAGTTCTTC

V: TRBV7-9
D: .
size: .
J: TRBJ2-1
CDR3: CASSLMTAHSYNEQFF
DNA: TGTGCCAGCAGCTTAATGACAGCACACTCCTACAATGAGCAGTTCTTC

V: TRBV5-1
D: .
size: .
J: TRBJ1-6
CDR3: CASSLAVGGGSPLHF
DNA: TGCGCCAGCAGCTTGGCGGTCGGGGGAGGGTCACCCCTCCACTTT

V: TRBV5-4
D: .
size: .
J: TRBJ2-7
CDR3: CAARRTEPPYEQYF
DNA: TGTGCCGCCCGCCGGACAGAACCTCCCTACGAGCAGTACTTC

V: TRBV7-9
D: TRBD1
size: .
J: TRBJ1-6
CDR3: CASSGQGPLHF
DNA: TGTGCCAGCAGTGGACAGGGACCCCTCCACTTT

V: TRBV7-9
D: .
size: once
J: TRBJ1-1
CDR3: CASSPPGRGNTEAFF
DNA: TGTGCCAGCAGCCCCCCCGGCAGGGGGAACACTGAAGCTTTCTTT

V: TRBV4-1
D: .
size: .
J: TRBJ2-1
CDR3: CASSQALGHEQFF
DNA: TGCGCCAGCAGCCAAGCATTGGGACACGAGCAGTTCTTC